The entry below describes one TCR beta chain. As yet, its antigen is unknown. Germline CDR1 is SGHTA and CDR2 is FQGTGA. The CDR3 is 15 residues long. V lost 2 bases to trimming and J lost 3 bases, with 8 bases between them. Some clones are missing from TCRdb's copy, which holds only in-frame ones; the method was immunoSEQ multiplex PCR. The table has hundreds of thousands of clones, roughly 72% seen once. This sample stems from a study of shared clonotypes between healthy human individuals. Study observations and caveats: An anticipated effect of sequencing depth on clonotype sharing among donors was recognized. The study found roughly 5% of naive CD4 clonotypes shared across a few donors. Genetic and exposure-history diversity was limited by the few donors.

Sample: memory CD4+ T cells sorted from blood. Subset noted: CD45RA-negative fraction. The clonotype originates from a woman aged 25 to 39 in good health. The rearrangement uses TRBV7-3 and TRBJ2-6; possible D gene TRBD1, 5 bases. CDR3 sequence: CASSLQGIGANVLTF. The CDR3 coding sequence is TGTGCCAGCAGCTTACAGGGTATTGGGGCCAACGTCCTGACTTTC.